This T cell receptor (beta chain) was recorded in a study of identical twins. Findings and caveats of the study: A partial confounding effect on zero-insertion analyses could come from invariant MAIT and iNKT cells. Beta clonotypes that were abundant in cord blood contained fewer insertions, a pattern absent from memory repertoires. The models systematically underestimated how much out-of-frame TCR alpha was shared in monozygotic twins.

TCRdb redid the calling of the 5' RACE reads with MiXCR, one entry per CDR3 protein. The repertoire holds a few hundred thousand distinct CDR3 sequences, roughly 10% seen once, with 7% to 8.5% in the top ten. CDR3 length: 16 residues. Germline loops: CDR1 SGHDT, CDR2 YYEEEE. The ends were cut back, 1 base at V and 5 bases at J, with 18 bases in the middle. This clonotype was picked up many times. Its specificity is unknown. Another study also made use of these data, one on yellow fever vaccine responses in identical twins. According to that study: Vaccine-induced T cell responses in twins were reportedly observed to appear partly convergent, partly personalized.

What was sequenced was CD8+ T cells sorted from blood. The receptor was derived from a woman between 18 and 29 years old in good health. The V gene is TRBV5-6, the J gene TRBJ1-2; the D gene is possibly TRBD1 (5 bases). This CDR3 reads CASSLRSEGLRYGYTF. The DNA of the CDR3 is TGTGCCAGCAGCTTGCGGTCTGAGGGGCTTAGGTATGGCTACACCTTC.